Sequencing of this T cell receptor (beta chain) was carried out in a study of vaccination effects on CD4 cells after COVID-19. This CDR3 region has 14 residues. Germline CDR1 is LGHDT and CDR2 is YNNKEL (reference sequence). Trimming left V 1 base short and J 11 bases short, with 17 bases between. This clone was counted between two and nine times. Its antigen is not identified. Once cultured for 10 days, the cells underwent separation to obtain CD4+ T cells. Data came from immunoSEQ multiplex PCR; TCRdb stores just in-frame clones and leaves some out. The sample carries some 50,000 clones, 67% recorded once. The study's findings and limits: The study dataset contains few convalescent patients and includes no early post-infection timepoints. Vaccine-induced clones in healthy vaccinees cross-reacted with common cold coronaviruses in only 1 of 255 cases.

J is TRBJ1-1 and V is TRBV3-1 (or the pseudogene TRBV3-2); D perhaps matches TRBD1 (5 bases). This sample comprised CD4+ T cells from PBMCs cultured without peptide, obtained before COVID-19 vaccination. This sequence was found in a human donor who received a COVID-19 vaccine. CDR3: CASSQGQRFGTAFF. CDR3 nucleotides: TGTGCCAGCAGCCAAGGACAGCGCTTCGGGACCGCTTTCTTT.